These 32 T cell receptor beta chains originate from one sample sequenced in a study of beta chain features in type 1 diabetes. Study results and caveats: Researchers report that Type 1 diabetes patients had moderately but significantly shorter TCRB CDR3s across all four CD4+ subsets.

The authors reverse transcribed all of the isolated RNA, so sequencing captured expressed TCRB transcripts. Libraries were prepared by immunoSEQ multiplex PCR; TCRdb keeps only in-frame clonotypes and omits some of them. The data show 300,000 to 350,000 clones, roughly 13% seen once. Antigen specificity for these receptors is unknown. Sequencing was performed on naive CD4+ T cells from blood. Receptor source: a woman between 18 and 29 years old with type 1 diabetes.

This clone was seen only a few times. V gene TRBV20-1 combines with J gene TRBJ1-3; D unclear. Germline CDR1 DFQATT, CDR2 SNEGSKA (reference sequence). The V end lost 6 bases, the J end lost 3 bases, and 6 bases lay between the germline ends. This CDR3 has 11 amino acids. In DNA form, the CDR3 reads TGCAGTGCCGGTATTGGAAACACCATATATTTT. It specifies CSAGIGNTIYF.

This clone was seen only a few times. The V gene is TRBV7-2, the J gene TRBJ2-1; 7 bases are a match to TRBD2. In germline, CDR1 is SGHTA, CDR2 FQGNSA. CDR3 length: 16 residues. After removal of 5 bases from V and 4 bases from J, the junction contained 11 bases not matched to a gene. CDR3 amino acids: CASSKPPSGVYNEQFF. CDR3 in DNA: TGTGCCAGCAGCAAGCCCCCTAGCGGAGTATACAATGAGCAGTTCTTC.

The J gene is TRBJ1-3, the V gene TRBV15; 8 bases align to TRBD1. The CDR3 runs to 15 residues. V was clipped by 1 base and J by 4 bases; unmatched bases: 3. The germline gives CDR1 LNHNV, CDR2 YYDKDF (reference sequence). CDR3 sequence (DNA): TGTGCCACCAGCAGAGCCCGGACAGGGGGAAACACCATATATTTT. It is translated as CATSRARTGGNTIYF.

The rearrangement joins TRBV4-1 to TRBJ1-2; D not certain. From germline, CDR1 is MGHRA and CDR2 YSYEKL. The CDR3 sequence is 15 residues long. Trimming stripped 1 base from V and 0 bases from J, with 9 bases between. CDR3 sequence: CASSQATLTNYGYTF. DNA for the CDR3: TGCGCCAGCAGCCAAGCGACACTGACTAACTATGGCTACACCTTC.

This clone was observed many times. The genes are TRBV7-2 and TRBJ2-4, with 9 bases identical to TRBD2. The CDR3 is 13 residues long. J lost 8 bases, V lost 8 bases, and 7 bases had no gene match. CDR1 is SGHTA, CDR2 FQGNSA, per germline. The CDR3, as DNA: TGTGCCAGCCGGGTAGCGGGAGATGACATTCAGTACTTC. Protein sequence: CASRVAGDDIQYF. Full variable domain (rest looked up from reference TRBV7-2 and TRBJ2-4): GAGVSQSPSNKVTEKGKDVELRCDPISGHTALYWYRQSLGQGLEFLIYFQGNSAPDKSGLPSDRFSAERTGGSVSTLTIQRTQQEDSAVYLCASRVAGDDIQYFGAGTRLSVL.

The V and J genes are TRBV11-2 and TRBJ1-2, with TRBD1 as a possible D gene (5 bases). CDR1 and CDR2 from the germline V gene are SGHAT and FQNNGV. Between the trimmed V and J ends, which lost 1 base and 8 bases, there was a span of 17 bases. CDR3 length: 15 residues. CDR3 sequence reads: CASSLGRTLGVGYTF. In nucleotides, the CDR3 is TGTGCCAGCAGCTTAGGCCGGACATTGGGTGTCGGCTACACCTTC. Full variable domain (remainder filled in from reference TRBV11-2 and TRBJ1-2): EAGVAQSPRYKIIEKRQSVAFWCNPISGHATLYWYQQILGQGPKLLIQFQNNGVVDDSQLPKDRFSAERLKGVDSTLKIQPAKLEDSAVYLCASSLGRTLGVGYTFGSGTRLTVV.

The chain has TRBV2 and TRBJ1-1, with 7 bases identical to TRBD1. The germline V gene encodes CDR1 SNHLY and CDR2 FYNNEI. J gave up 5 bases and V 5 bases, and 8 bases lay outside the gene matches. CDR3 length: 14 amino acids. CDR3 amino acids: CASSTPGGKTEAFF. The CDR3, as DNA: TGTGCCAGCAGTACCCCAGGGGGTAAGACTGAAGCTTTCTTT.

A few counts support this clone. A read error may produce the germline difference seen at one junction end. Other nucleotide sequences from this sample produce the same CDR3. The chain is built from TRBV29-1 and TRBJ2-3; D is possibly TRBD1 (5 bases). Germline CDR1 and CDR2: SQVTM and ANQGSEA. This CDR3 has 13 residues. DNA for the CDR3: TGCAGCGTTTCCCCTCAGGACACAGATACACAGTATTTT. Translation: CSVSPQDTDTQYF.

The chain carries TRBV19 and TRBJ2-3, with 7 bases identical to TRBD2. This CDR3 is built from 14 residues. Germline V gene data show CDR1 as LNHDA and CDR2 as SQIVND (reference sequence). V gave up 7 bases and J gave up 4 bases; unmatched junction bases: 8. The CDR3 DNA is TGTGCCAGTATGACTACTAGCGCTGCAGATACGCAGTATTTT. Translating it yields CASMTTSAADTQYF.

This clone was recorded a few times. The V call is TRBV28, the J call TRBJ2-4, with D possibly being TRBD2 (6 bases). Germline CDR1 and CDR2: MDHEN and SYDVKM. The CDR3 has 13 residues. V lost 6 bases to trimming and J lost 3 bases, with 9 bases between them. Here the CDR3 DNA reads TGTGCCAGCAGCTGGGAGGACAAAAACATTCAGTACTTC. This gives the protein CASSWEDKNIQYF.

The J gene is TRBJ1-2, the V gene TRBV7-9, with 9 bases that match TRBD1. Germline CDR1 reads SEHNR; CDR2 reads FQNEAQ (reference sequence). The junction had 12 bases not matched to a gene; V was cut back by 5 bases and J by 8 bases. CDR3 length equals 15 residues. The DNA for the CDR3 is TGTGCCAGCAGCATCGGACTTACAGGGGGCGCGGGCTACACCTTC. This gives the protein CASSIGLTGGAGYTF.

V is TRBV10-3 and J is TRBJ2-5, with 7 bases lining up with TRBD2. From germline, CDR1 is ENHRY and CDR2 SYGVKD. Trimming at V came to 3 bases and at J to 1 base, leaving 5 bases not matched to a gene. The CDR3 covers 15 residues. The CDR3 loop is CAISDAPSGQETQYF. The CDR3 bases are TGTGCCATCAGTGATGCCCCTAGCGGCCAAGAGACCCAGTACTTC.

V and J are TRBV19 and TRBJ2-1; possibly TRBD1 for D (5 bases). Trimming cost V 4 bases and J 6 bases, with 13 bases left between them. The CDR3 is 14 residues long. Germline CDR1 reads LNHDA; CDR2 reads SQIVND (reference sequence). CDR3 sequence (DNA): TGTGCCAGTAGTACGGACAAAGCTGGCAATGAGCAGTTCTTC. Protein sequence: CASSTDKAGNEQFF. The full variable domain, rest sourced from reference TRBV19 and TRBJ2-1, is DGGITQSPKYLFRKEGQNVTLSCEQNLNHDAMYWYRQDPGQGLRLIYYSQIVNDFQKGDIAEGYSVSREKKESFPLTVTSAQKNPTAFYLCASSTDKAGNEQFFGPGTRLTVL.

The table lists this clone with a few counts. The V gene is TRBV7-9, the J gene TRBJ1-4, with no clear D. The CDR3 is 16 residues long. Trimming took 5 bases from V and 0 from J, leaving 13 bases between them. Per germline, CDR1 SEHNR and CDR2 FQNEAQ (reference sequence). The CDR3 DNA follows: TGTGCCAGCAGCCCCGGGAGGTCTGCAACTAATGAAAAACTGTTTTTT. Translation gives CASSPGRSATNEKLFF.

The chain couples TRBV9 to TRBJ2-1; D might be TRBD2 (6 bases). Germline loops: CDR1 SGDLS, CDR2 YYNGEE. V lost 4 bases and J lost 4, with 15 bases in between. This CDR3 spans 15 amino acids. This CDR3 reads CASSQGPGAYNEQFF. In nucleotides, the CDR3 is TGTGCCAGCAGCCAAGGCCCGGGAGCATACAATGAGCAGTTCTTC.

This clone has more than one count but fewer than ten. The chain has TRBV7-2 and TRBJ2-1, with TRBD1 matching over 8 bases. CDR1 and CDR2 (germline): SGHTA, FQGNSA. V trimming: 7 bases; J trimming: 9 bases; junction bases outside the gene matches: 14. The CDR3 length is 15 residues. The CDR3 here is CASTPPMGQALEQFF. DNA for the CDR3: TGTGCCAGCACCCCACCTATGGGACAGGCACTTGAGCAGTTCTTC.

V is TRBV5-4 and J is TRBJ2-1; 12 bases fit TRBD2. The germline gives CDR1 SGHNT, CDR2 YYREEE (reference sequence). V was pared by 4 bases and J by 3 bases, with 5 bases of the junction left unmatched. The CDR3 loop spans 16 amino acids. The chain's CDR3 is CASSPRTSGIYNEQFF. CDR3 nucleotides: TGTGCCAGCAGCCCCCGGACTAGCGGGATCTACAATGAGCAGTTCTTC.

The V call is TRBV6-1, the J call TRBJ2-2; D is perhaps TRBD2 (5 bases). V was clipped by 5 bases and J by 3 bases, with 13 bases between them. This CDR3 is built from 15 residues. Per germline, CDR1 MNHNS and CDR2 SASEGT. The CDR3 region is CASSPRAADTGELFF. CDR3 in DNA: TGTGCCAGCAGTCCACGGGCAGCGGACACCGGGGAGCTGTTTTTT.

This chain connects TRBV9 to TRBJ2-7, with no clear D. The ends were cut back, 0 bases at V and 3 bases at J, with 7 bases in the middle. The CDR3 spans 13 residues. CDR1 is SGDLS, CDR2 YYNGEE, per germline. The CDR3, as DNA: TGTGCCAGCAGCGTAGGGCCTCTCTACGAGCAGTACTTC. Encoded protein: CASSVGPLYEQYF.

In its sample, this clone was seen a few times. This chain uses TRBV6-6 with TRBJ1-1; D gene uncertain. Between the trimmed V and J ends, which lost 5 bases and 5 bases, there was a span of 9 bases. CDR3 length: 12 amino acids. Germline V lookup: CDR1 MNHNY, CDR2 SVGAGI (reference sequence). For the CDR3, the DNA is TGTGCCAGCAGTCGGGCGGGAACTGAAGCTTTCTTT. Translating it yields CASSRAGTEAFF.

This clone was picked up one time. J is TRBJ2-4 and V is TRBV11-2, with a tentative D call TRBD2 (5 bases). The CDR3 has 16 residues. Germline loops: CDR1 SGHAT, CDR2 FQNNGV. The V and J ends lost 1 base and 7 bases respectively, with 17 bases between them. Written as DNA, the CDR3 is TGTGCCAGCAGCTTAGTACTGGGATCCGAGCGGAACATTCAGTACTTC. Residues: CASSLVLGSERNIQYF.

This clone was detected only a few times. This chain joins TRBV11-3 and TRBJ2-7, with D uncertain. Germline CDR1 and CDR2: SGHNT and YENEEA. This CDR3 region has 13 residues. Trimming shortened V by 3 bases and J by 1 base, and 7 bases separated the two germline ends. The CDR3 region is CASSLALSYEQYF. The CDR3 coding sequence is TGTGCCAGCAGCTTGGCCCTTTCCTACGAGCAGTACTTC.

In its sample, this clone was seen a few times. The rearrangement links TRBV2 to TRBJ2-2; perhaps TRBD2 as D (6 bases). The germline CDR1 and CDR2 sequences are SNHLY and FYNNEI. V lost 7 bases, J lost 6 bases, and 18 bases lay in between. There are 15 residues in the CDR3. CDR3 coding DNA: TGTGCCAGCACCTCCCTGGGGGGTGTGGCCGGGGAGCTGTTTTTT. Amino acids: CASTSLGGVAGELFF.

This clone was detected a few times. J is TRBJ1-1 and V is TRBV5-1, with D uncertain. Germline V gives CDR1 SGHRS, CDR2 YFSETQ. Trimming cost V 2 bases and J 6 bases, with 11 bases left between them. The CDR3 spans 13 residues. For the CDR3, the DNA is TGCGCCAGCAGCTTTCGGGGTGACGCTGAAGCTTTCTTT. Its protein product is CASSFRGDAEAFF.

This clone turned up a few times. J is TRBJ1-1 and V is TRBV29-1, with TRBD1 as a possible D gene (6 bases). CDR3 length: 13 amino acids. V was pared by 7 bases and J by 3 bases, with 15 bases between. From germline, CDR1 is SQVTM and CDR2 ANQGSEA. The CDR3 protein is CSGGRDTYTEAFF. Written as DNA, the CDR3 is TGCAGCGGCGGCCGGGACACATACACTGAAGCTTTCTTT.

This clone was counted between two and nine times. CDR3 protein: CASSVARQLSAGANVLTF. The DNA for the CDR3 is TGCGCCAGCAGTGTAGCACGCCAGCTTTCAGCTGGGGCCAACGTCCTGACTTTC. The chain combines TRBV5-1 with TRBJ2-6; D is ambiguous. The CDR3 covers 18 residues. The germline CDR1 and CDR2 sequences are SGHRS and YFSETQ. V was shortened by 5 bases and J by 2 bases, with 20 bases between the two germline ends.

This clone was picked up a small number of times. Here the CDR3 reads CASSFISGVVTDTQYF. Written as DNA, the CDR3 is TGTGCCAGCAGCTTTATTAGCGGTGTAGTAACAGATACGCAGTATTTT. This sequence joins TRBV7-2 and TRBJ2-3; possibly TRBD2 for D (6 bases). Trimming stripped 3 bases from V and 3 bases from J, with 16 bases between. CDR3 length: 16 amino acids. Germline V gene sequence: CDR1 SGHTA, CDR2 FQGNSA.

This chain links TRBV18 with TRBJ2-7; 7 nucleotides agree with TRBD1. Per germline, CDR1 KGHSH and CDR2 LQKENI. This CDR3 spans 15 amino acids. Trimming at V came to 2 bases and at J to 2 bases, leaving 6 bases not matched to a gene. CDR3 sequence: CASSPKGAVAYEQYV. The CDR3 DNA reads TGTGCCAGCTCACCAAAGGGGGCCGTGGCCTACGAGCAGTACGTC.

The chain uses TRBV2 and TRBJ2-3; 8 bases fit TRBD2. The V and J ends lost 5 bases and 8 bases, in that order; junction bases with no gene match: 6. Germline loops: CDR1 SNHLY, CDR2 FYNNEI. CDR3 length equals 13 residues. The CDR3 region has the DNA TGTGCCAGCAGTTCCGGGAGGGCCGGTACGCAGTATTTT. The encoded protein is CASSSGRAGTQYF.

This clone was found a few times. The V and J genes are TRBV2 and TRBJ1-1; a possible D gene is TRBD1 (5 bases). The CDR3 is 14 residues long. CDR1 and CDR2 (germline): SNHLY, FYNNEI. V lost 6 bases and J lost 0, with 11 bases in between. CDR3 nucleotides: TGTGCCAGCAGCCCGACAGCTATGAACACTGAAGCTTTCTTT. Protein product: CASSPTAMNTEAFF.

This clone was seen a few times. The chain combines TRBV5-1 with TRBJ1-4; 7 positions agree with TRBD1. Germline V lookup: CDR1 SGHRS, CDR2 YFSETQ. The CDR3 has 14 amino acids. Unmatched junction bases numbered 8, after V lost 4 bases and J lost 8 bases. Here the CDR3 reads CASSPQGVREKLFF. The CDR3 DNA sequence: TGCGCCAGCAGCCCGCAGGGGGTACGGGAAAAACTGTTTTTT.

This clone occurred a few times. The chain has TRBV30 and TRBJ2-6, with 7 bases lining up with TRBD1. The CDR3 is 14 residues long. Germline-derived CDR1 and CDR2 are GTSNPN and SVGIG (reference sequence). Trimming removed 2 bases from V and 4 bases from J; junction bases left unmatched: 2. The CDR3 is CAWSKGAGANVLTF. CDR3 coding DNA: TGTGCCTGGAGTAAGGGGGCCGGGGCCAACGTCCTGACTTTC.